This TCR beta chain originates from a study of cytomegalovirus exposure and HLA in healthy donors. On this clone: Its specificity is not known.

Researchers ran the PCR with 60 Vbeta and 13 Jbeta primers. The repertoire was sequenced with immunoSEQ multiplex PCR; TCRdb's copy has only in-frame clones and lacks some. The table lists roughly 200,000 clones, around 80% of them singletons. The study's findings and limits: Versus the roughly 700-donor mean, an Asian-associated ancestry cluster reportedly showed fewer N-insertions in a later analysis. Most CMV-associated TCR beta chains appeared HLA-restricted in a later analysis.

The donors were healthy bone marrow donors. There were likely unrecorded immune exposures, though donors were nominally healthy when sampled. V shed 1 base and J shed 0 bases, with 11 bases lying between them. The CDR3 covers 15 residues. The germline gives CDR1 GTSNPN, CDR2 SVGIG (reference sequence). The clonotype comes from a woman aged 25-40 years in good health and CMV-seropositive. The specimen was PBMCs. The rearrangement joins TRBV30 to TRBJ2-3; D is ambiguous. The CDR3 spells CAWSGDGASTDTQYF. CDR3 DNA sequence: TGTGCCTGGAGTGGAGACGGAGCTAGCACAGATACGCAGTATTTT.